The 7 T cell receptor beta chains in this list originate from one sample, sequenced in a study of T-cell memory formation after mild COVID-19. From the 5' RACE reads, TCRdb called clonotypes with MiXCR, one entry per CDR3 protein. The sample holds 65,000 to 95,000 distinct CDR3 sequences; around 13% are singletons and the top ten take roughly two fifths. The sample taken for sequencing was PBMCs or a T cell subset sorted from them (not recorded which). Receptors were obtained from a young man who had mild COVID-19 (a few samples of this study predate the infection). Cell type and time point are not known.

This clonotype was found a few times. This chain uses TRBV5-1 with TRBJ1-5; perhaps TRBD1 as D (5 bases). Trimming took off 0 bases at V and 4 bases at J, with 11 bases between the two ends. The CDR3 runs to 15 residues. Germline loops: CDR1 SGHRS, CDR2 YFSETQ. This CDR3 reads CASSLVPGQNQPQHF. DNA of the CDR3: TGCGCCAGCAGCTTGGTCCCAGGGCAGAATCAGCCCCAGCATTTT.

The sample holds a few counts of this clonotype. The chain has TRBV4-3 and TRBJ1-2; D is unresolved. V shed 0 bases and J shed 7 bases, with 12 bases lying between them. This CDR3 region has 14 residues. The germline gives CDR1 LGHNA, CDR2 YSLEER. CDR3 residues: CASSQEPGWGGYTF. In DNA form, the CDR3 reads TGCGCCAGCAGCCAAGAGCCCGGCTGGGGTGGCTACACCTTC.

This chain joins TRBV29-1 and TRBJ1-2; TRBD1 matches 7 bases. Unmatched junction bases numbered 3, after V lost 1 base and J lost 4 bases. Germline CDR1 reads SQVTM; CDR2 reads ANQGSEA. There are 13 residues in the CDR3. DNA of the CDR3: TGCAGCGTTGAAGTAACAGGGGTCTATGGCTACACCTTC. It specifies CSVEVTGVYGYTF.

This chain uses TRBV15 with TRBJ2-1; D gene unclear. V lost 3 bases to trimming and J lost 4 bases, with 4 bases between them. In germline, CDR1 is LNHNV, CDR2 YYDKDF (reference sequence). This CDR3 region has 12 residues. CDR3 sequence reads: CATSRFYNEQFF. CDR3 coding DNA: TGTGCCACCAGCAGGTTTTACAATGAGCAGTTCTTC.

Only a few counts were recorded for this clonotype. V is TRBV4-1 and J is TRBJ2-7; D not resolved. The germline CDR1 and CDR2 sequences are MGHRA and YSYEKL. Trimming removed 1 base from V and 3 bases from J, with 7 bases in between. The CDR3 extends over 13 amino acids. The CDR3 coding sequence is TGCGCCAGCAGCCAAGGGGTAGGCTACGAGCAGTACGTC. It specifies CASSQGVGYEQYV.

The rearrangement uses TRBV6-2 or TRBV6-3 and TRBJ1-6; no clear D. This CDR3 has 12 residues. Germline V lookup: CDR1 MNHEY, CDR2 SVGEGT. The ends were cut back, 4 bases at V and 9 bases at J, with 7 bases in the middle. The CDR3 is CASSFGVSPLHF. CDR3 in DNA: TGTGCCAGCAGTTTCGGGGTTTCACCCCTCCACTTT.

This clonotype was found many times. This sequence joins TRBV4-3 and TRBJ2-1, with no clear D. Looked up from germline, CDR1 is LGHNA and CDR2 is YSLEER. CDR3 size: 13 residues. Trimming took 0 bases from V and 7 from J, leaving 7 bases between them. CDR3 coding DNA: TGCGCCAGCAGCCAAGATACGCAGAATGAGCAGTTCTTC. Its translation is CASSQDTQNEQFF.